This T cell receptor beta chain was obtained from a study of OX40 agonist ivuxolimab in advanced cancers. Clones were read by immunoSEQ multiplex PCR, and TCRdb kept only the in-frame ones, dropping some. The sample yields tens of thousands of clones, under 95% seen once. Trimming removed 0 bases at V and 3 bases at J, with 9 bases between. The length of the CDR3 is 15 residues. Germline loops: CDR1 MRHNA, CDR2 SNTAGT. The source was CD4+ or CD8+ T cells sorted from blood, collected in a trial of the OX40 agonist ivuxolimab. The genes are TRBV6-4 and TRBJ2-1; a possible D gene is TRBD2 (5 bases). The TCR comes from an adult with an advanced solid tumor such as melanoma, head and neck, liver or kidney cancer. The CDR3 coding sequence is TGTGCCAGCAGTGACTCCTCGGGGATCTACAATGAGCAGTTCTTC. Translation gives CASSDSSGIYNEQFF.